The 11 T cell receptor beta chains reported below all come from one sample, sequenced in a study of blood T cell repertoires in COVID-19. Sequencing was performed with immunoSEQ multiplex PCR; in TCRdb, only in-frame clones are kept and a portion is missing. The table records 250,000 to 350,000 clones, 75% to 90% of them present only once. Input material: peripheral blood. The source of these receptors is a woman in her sixties or seventies with COVID-19, enrolled during active disease.

The chain is built from TRBV21-1 and TRBJ2-1; whether TRBD2, the table's D call, matches the DNA was not checked. TRBV21-1 is a known pseudogene. This CDR3 region has 16 residues. The DNA of the CDR3 is TGTGCCAGCAGCAAAGTGGTCGGGGGGCGGTACAATGAGCAGTTCTTC. As protein: CASSKVVGGRYNEQFF.

This chain connects TRBV27 to TRBJ1-5; D gene unclear. Trimming pared 5 bases from V and 9 bases from J, leaving 17 bases between. Germline CDR1 is MNHEY and CDR2 is SMNVEV (reference sequence). The CDR3 runs to 14 residues. The CDR3 DNA is TGTGCCAGCAGTCCAAGAGGAGCCCCTGGGCCCCAGCATTTT. It translates to CASSPRGAPGPQHF.

V usage is TRBV5-8 and J usage is TRBJ2-1; D perhaps matches TRBD1 (6 bases). The germline gives CDR1 SGHTS, CDR2 YDEGEE. This CDR3 contains 13 residues. V lost 4 bases and J lost 6, with 11 bases in between. The chain's CDR3 is CASSPQGPNEQFF. The CDR3 DNA follows: TGTGCCAGCAGCCCCCAGGGGCCCAATGAGCAGTTCTTC. Full variable domain (missing parts from reference TRBV5-8 and TRBJ2-1): EAGVTQSPTHLIKTRGQQATLRCSPISGHTSVYWYQQALGLGLQFLLWYDEGEERNRGNFPPRFSGRQFPNYSSELNVNALELEDSALYLCASSPQGPNEQFFGPGTRLTVL.

The chain recombines TRBV5-1 with TRBJ1-1, with a weak D call TRBD1 (5 bases). The CDR3 covers 15 residues. Trimming left V 4 bases short and J 5 bases short, with 18 bases between. The V gene's germline CDR1 is SGHRS and CDR2 YFSETQ. The CDR3 here is CASSGGDRSRTEAFF. In nucleotides, the CDR3 is TGCGCCAGCAGCGGAGGGGACCGGTCTAGGACTGAAGCTTTCTTT.

This rearrangement joins TRBV5-6 to TRBJ2-1; the match to TRBD2 covers 7 bases. The CDR3 extends over 16 amino acids. With V trimmed by 4 bases and J by 0 bases, 7 bases remained unmatched. Germline assignment: CDR1 SGHDT and CDR2 YYEEEE. The CDR3 nucleotides read TGTGCCAGCAGCCGCGGGGGTCCAAGCTCCTACAATGAGCAGTTCTTC. Protein: CASSRGGPSSYNEQFF.

The chain employs TRBV6-5 and TRBJ2-2; no clear D. This CDR3 contains 12 residues. Germline assignment: CDR1 MNHEY and CDR2 SVGAGI. The V and J ends lost 4 bases and 5 bases respectively, with 5 bases between them. CDR3 sequence: CASSSTTGELFF. The CDR3 DNA reads as TGTGCCAGCAGTTCTACGACCGGGGAGCTGTTTTTT.

This chain connects TRBV28 to TRBJ1-1; possible D gene TRBD1, 5 bases. The CDR3 spans 13 residues. Looked up from germline, CDR1 is MDHEN and CDR2 is SYDVKM. Trimming pared 7 bases from V and 5 bases from J, leaving 14 bases between. CDR3 amino acids: CASTRGGRTEAFF. In nucleotides, the CDR3 is TGTGCCAGCACCCGGGGGGGAAGGACTGAAGCTTTCTTT.

This rearrangement joins TRBV5-1 to TRBJ1-6; TRBD1 is a possible D gene (6 bases). The germline V gene has CDR1 SGHRS and CDR2 YFSETQ. The CDR3 contains 17 residues. Deletions cut 0 bases from V and 10 bases from J, with 20 bases between. This CDR3 reads CASSLGLRTVSTSPLHF. CDR3 nucleotides: TGCGCCAGCAGCTTGGGGCTTCGGACAGTCAGCACCTCACCCCTCCACTTT.

The V and J genes are TRBV7-9 and TRBJ2-2; weak D call: TRBD2 (5 bases). The CDR3 sequence is 14 residues long. Germline V gene sequence: CDR1 SEHNR, CDR2 FQNEAQ (reference sequence). V shed 3 bases and J shed 7 bases, with 12 bases lying between them. The CDR3 reads CASSFSTGVGELFF. The CDR3 DNA reads TGTGCCAGCAGCTTCTCTACCGGGGTCGGGGAGCTGTTTTTT.

V usage is TRBV10-2 and J usage is TRBJ1-4; TRBD1 might be the D (6 bases). The CDR3 runs to 15 residues. Per germline, CDR1 WSHSY and CDR2 SAAADI. V was trimmed by 5 bases and J by 7 bases, leaving 17 bases between them. DNA of the CDR3: TGCGCCAGCAGTCGGTTAGAACAGGGAATTGAAAAACTGTTTTTT. This gives the protein CASSRLEQGIEKLFF.

V gene TRBV4-3 combines with J gene TRBJ2-7, with TRBD1 identical over 7 bases. CDR1 is LGHNA, CDR2 YSLEER, per germline. With 1 base clipped from V and 3 bases from J, the junction kept 6 bases outside the gene matches. This CDR3 contains 15 residues. The CDR3 here is CASSQGSTGVYEQYF. Written as DNA, the CDR3 is TGCGCCAGCAGCCAAGGCTCTACAGGGGTCTACGAGCAGTACTTC.